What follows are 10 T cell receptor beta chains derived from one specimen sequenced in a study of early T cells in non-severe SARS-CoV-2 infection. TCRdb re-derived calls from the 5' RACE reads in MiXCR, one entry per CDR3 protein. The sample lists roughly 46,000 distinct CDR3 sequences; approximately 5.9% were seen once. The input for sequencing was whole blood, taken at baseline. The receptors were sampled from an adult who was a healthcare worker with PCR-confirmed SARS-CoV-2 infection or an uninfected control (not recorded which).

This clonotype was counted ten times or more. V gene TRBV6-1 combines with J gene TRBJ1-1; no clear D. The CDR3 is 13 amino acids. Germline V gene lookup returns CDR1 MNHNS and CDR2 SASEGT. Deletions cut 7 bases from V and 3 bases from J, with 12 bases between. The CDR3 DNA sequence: TGTGCCAGCACCCTCCTTGGTGACACTGAAGCTTTCTTT. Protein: CASTLLGDTEAFF.

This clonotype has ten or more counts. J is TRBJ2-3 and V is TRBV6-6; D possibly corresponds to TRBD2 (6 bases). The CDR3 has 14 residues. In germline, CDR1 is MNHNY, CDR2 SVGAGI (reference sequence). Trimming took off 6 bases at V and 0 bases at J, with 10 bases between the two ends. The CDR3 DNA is TGTGCCAGCAGGGGACTTCCGAGCACAGATACGCAGTATTTT. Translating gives CASRGLPSTDTQYF.

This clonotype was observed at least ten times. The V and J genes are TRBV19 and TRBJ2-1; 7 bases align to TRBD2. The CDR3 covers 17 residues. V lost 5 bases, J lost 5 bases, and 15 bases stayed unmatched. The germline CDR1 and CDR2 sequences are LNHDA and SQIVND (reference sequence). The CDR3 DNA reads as TGTGCCAGTAGTTCCCGCCGGTTTGGCGGGAGCCACAATGAGCAGTTCTTC. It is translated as CASSSRRFGGSHNEQFF.

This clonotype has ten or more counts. CDR3 bases: TGCAGTGCTAGTCGGGAACGGACTAATTCACCCCTCCACTTT. Protein product: CSASRERTNSPLHF. The chain uses TRBV20-1 and TRBJ1-6; D is unclear. Trimming pared 3 bases from V and 6 bases from J, leaving 12 bases between. The CDR3 is 14 amino acids. Per germline, CDR1 DFQATT and CDR2 SNEGSKA (reference sequence).

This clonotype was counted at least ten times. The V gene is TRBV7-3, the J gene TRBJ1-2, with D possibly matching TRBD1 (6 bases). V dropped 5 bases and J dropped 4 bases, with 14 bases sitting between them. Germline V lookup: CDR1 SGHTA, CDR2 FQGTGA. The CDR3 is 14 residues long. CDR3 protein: CASSPDRNGYGYTF. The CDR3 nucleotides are TGTGCCAGCAGCCCAGACAGGAATGGCTATGGCTACACCTTC.

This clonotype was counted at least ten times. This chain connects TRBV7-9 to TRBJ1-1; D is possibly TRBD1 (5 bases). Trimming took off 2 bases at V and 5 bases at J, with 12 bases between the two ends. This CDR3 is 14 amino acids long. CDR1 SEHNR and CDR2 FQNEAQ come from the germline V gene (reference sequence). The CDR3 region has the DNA TGTGCCAGCAGCTTATCGGCAGGGAGGACTGAAGCTTTCTTT. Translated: CASSLSAGRTEAFF.

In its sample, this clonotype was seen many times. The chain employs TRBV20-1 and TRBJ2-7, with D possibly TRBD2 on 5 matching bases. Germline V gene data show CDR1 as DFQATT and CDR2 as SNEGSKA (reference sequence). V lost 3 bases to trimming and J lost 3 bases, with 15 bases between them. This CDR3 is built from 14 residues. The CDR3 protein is CSARVRDGNYEQYF. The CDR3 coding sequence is TGCAGTGCTAGGGTTCGCGACGGGAACTACGAGCAGTACTTC.

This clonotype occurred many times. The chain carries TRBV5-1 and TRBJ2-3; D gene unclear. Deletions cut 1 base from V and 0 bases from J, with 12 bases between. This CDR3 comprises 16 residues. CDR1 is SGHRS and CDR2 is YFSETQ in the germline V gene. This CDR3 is CASSLLEFRSTDTQYF. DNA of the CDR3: TGCGCCAGCAGCTTGCTGGAGTTTCGAAGCACAGATACGCAGTATTTT. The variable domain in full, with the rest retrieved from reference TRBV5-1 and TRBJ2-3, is KAGVTQTPRYLIKTRGQQVTLSCSPISGHRSVSWYQQTPGQGLQFLFEYFSETQRNKGNFPGRFSGRQFSNSRSEMNVSTLELGDSALYLCASSLLEFRSTDTQYFGPGTRLTVL.

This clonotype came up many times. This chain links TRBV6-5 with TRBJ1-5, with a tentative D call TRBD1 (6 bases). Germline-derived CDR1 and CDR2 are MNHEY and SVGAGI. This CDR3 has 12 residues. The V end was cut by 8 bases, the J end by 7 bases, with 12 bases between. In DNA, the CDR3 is TGTGCCAGCGGCCGGGGGCAACAGCCCCAGCATTTT. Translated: CASGRGQQPQHF.

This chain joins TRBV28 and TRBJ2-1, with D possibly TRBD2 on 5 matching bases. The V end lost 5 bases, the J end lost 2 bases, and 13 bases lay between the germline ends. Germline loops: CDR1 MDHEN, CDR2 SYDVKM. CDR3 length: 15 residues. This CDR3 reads CASSGRGLAYNEQFF. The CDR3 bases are TGTGCCAGCAGTGGGCGAGGACTGGCCTACAATGAGCAGTTCTTC.